This T cell receptor beta chain appears in the sequencing data of a study of cytomegalovirus exposure and HLA in healthy donors. Study-wide background: The 120 validation repertoires used the same platform as the 550 to 850 first-cohort repertoires (as reported by a later analysis). Findings and caveats of the study: The classifier, whose performance was assessed in both the original and validation cohorts, reportedly diagnosed cytomegalovirus status with high specificity and sensitivity. The study labeled 164 TCR beta chains cytomegalovirus-associated.

Profiled with immunoSEQ multiplex PCR; TCRdb holds only in-frame clones, not every one. The table has about 200,000 clones, more than 65% seen once; the top ten hold around 15%. On this clone: Antigen unknown.

V was pared by 3 bases and J by 2 bases, with 6 bases of the junction left unmatched. Germline lookup yields CDR1 SGHNT and CDR2 YYREEE (reference sequence). The CDR3 spans 16 residues. This TCR was sampled from a woman aged 25 to 45 in good health and CMV-seropositive. Sequencing was performed on PBMCs. The rearrangement uses TRBV5-4 and TRBJ2-3, with TRBD2 matching over 10 bases. Here the CDR3 reads CASSSSLAGTTDTQYF. DNA for the CDR3: TGTGCCAGCAGCTCATCACTAGCGGGGACCACAGATACGCAGTATTTT.